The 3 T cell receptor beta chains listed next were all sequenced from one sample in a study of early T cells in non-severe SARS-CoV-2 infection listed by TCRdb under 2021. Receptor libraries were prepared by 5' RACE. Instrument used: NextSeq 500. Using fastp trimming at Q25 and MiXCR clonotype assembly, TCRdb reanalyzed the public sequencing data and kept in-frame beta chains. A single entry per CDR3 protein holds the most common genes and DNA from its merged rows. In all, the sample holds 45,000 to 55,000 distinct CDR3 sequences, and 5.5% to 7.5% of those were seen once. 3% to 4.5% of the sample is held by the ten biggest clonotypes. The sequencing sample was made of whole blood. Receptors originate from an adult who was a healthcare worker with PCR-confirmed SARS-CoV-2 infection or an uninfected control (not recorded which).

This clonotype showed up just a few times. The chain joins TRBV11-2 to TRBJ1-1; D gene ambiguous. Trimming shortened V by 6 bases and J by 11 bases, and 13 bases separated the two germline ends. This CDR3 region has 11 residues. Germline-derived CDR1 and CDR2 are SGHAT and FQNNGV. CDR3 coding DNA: TGTGCCAGCAGTTACGCTGAAAGGGCTTTCTTT. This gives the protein CASSYAERAFF.

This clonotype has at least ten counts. In nucleotides, the CDR3 is TGTGCCATCAGTGAGTTTGCAGGGACCCGCTCCTACAATGAGCAGTTCTTC. This sequence encodes CAISEFAGTRSYNEQFF. This chain uses TRBV10-3 with TRBJ2-1, with D perhaps matching TRBD1 or TRBD2 (5 bases each). The V end lost 1 base, the J end lost 0 bases, and 13 bases lay between the germline ends. The V gene's germline CDR1 is ENHRY and CDR2 SYGVKD. The CDR3 length is 17 residues.

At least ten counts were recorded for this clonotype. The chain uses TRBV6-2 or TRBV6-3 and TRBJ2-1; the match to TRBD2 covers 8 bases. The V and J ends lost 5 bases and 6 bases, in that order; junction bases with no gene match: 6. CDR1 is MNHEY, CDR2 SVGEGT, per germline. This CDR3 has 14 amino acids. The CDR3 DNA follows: TGTGCCAGCAGTACTAGCGGCTCTATCAATGAGCAGTTCTTC. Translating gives CASSTSGSINEQFF.